This T cell receptor (beta chain) was sequenced in a study of identical twins. This clonotype was seen only a few times. TCRdb processed the 5' RACE reads anew with MiXCR; each CDR3 protein has one entry. The table shows around 690,000 distinct CDR3 sequences, with around 20% occurring only once. The V gene's germline CDR1 is MNHEY and CDR2 SVGAGI. This CDR3 is built from 15 residues. The V gene lost 4 bases and the J gene lost 1 base, with 13 bases spanning the gap. These same records also appear under a second study, on T cells expressing NK-cell markers.

V and J are TRBV6-5 and TRBJ1-1; perhaps TRBD1 as D (6 bases). This receptor was obtained from a woman aged 18-29 years in good health. The sequencing sample was made of PBMCs. CDR3 in DNA: TGTGCCAGCAGTTCGGGAGGGGGGCGGAACACTGAAGCTTTCTTT. Protein product: CASSSGGGRNTEAFF.